Included here is one TCR beta chain sequence, with context. The table came from immunoSEQ multiplex PCR; TCRdb's copy has only in-frame clones and leaves some out. The sample carries around 20,000 clones, 85% to 90% recorded once. The data are from a study of blood T cell repertoires in COVID-19. In the study overall: The samples span acute and convalescent COVID-19 from the United States, Italy and Spain.

From germline, CDR1 is SGHAT and CDR2 FQNNGV. The germline V and J ends were trimmed by 4 bases and 1 base, with 17 bases remaining between them. The CDR3 is 16 residues long. Material for sequencing was peripheral blood. This TCR was sampled from a woman aged 55-70 years with active COVID-19. This sequence joins TRBV11-2 and TRBJ2-7; perhaps TRBD1 as D (5 bases). The CDR3 DNA is TGTGCCAGCAGCTCTTCCCGGGCAGGGAATTCCTACGAGCAGTACTTC. It specifies CASSSSRAGNSYEQYF.